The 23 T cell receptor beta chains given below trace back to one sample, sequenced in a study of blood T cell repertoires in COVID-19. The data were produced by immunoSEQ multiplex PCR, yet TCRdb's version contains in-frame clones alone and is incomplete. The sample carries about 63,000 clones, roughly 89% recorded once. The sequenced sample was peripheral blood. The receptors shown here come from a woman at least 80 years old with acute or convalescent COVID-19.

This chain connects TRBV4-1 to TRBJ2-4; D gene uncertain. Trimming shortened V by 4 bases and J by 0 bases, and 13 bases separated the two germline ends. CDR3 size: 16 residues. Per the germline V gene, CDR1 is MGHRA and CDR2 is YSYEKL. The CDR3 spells CASSRPPSPAKNIQYF. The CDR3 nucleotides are TGCGCCAGCAGCCGGCCCCCATCCCCAGCCAAAAACATTCAGTACTTC.

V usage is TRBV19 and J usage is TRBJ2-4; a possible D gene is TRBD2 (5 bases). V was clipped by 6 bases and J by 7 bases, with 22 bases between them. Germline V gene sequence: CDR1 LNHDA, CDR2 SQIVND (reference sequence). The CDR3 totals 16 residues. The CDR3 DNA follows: TGTGCCAGTAGGAGCCGGGCTCCCGGTCCTAGCAACATTCAGTACTTC. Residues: CASRSRAPGPSNIQYF.

CDR3 bases: TGTGCCAGCAGCTTTACAGGGGTTGGGGAGCAGTACTTC. Protein: CASSFTGVGEQYF. V and J are TRBV7-9 and TRBJ2-7; 7 bases line up with TRBD1. Germline CDR1 is SEHNR and CDR2 is FQNEAQ (reference sequence). This CDR3 has 13 residues. Trimming took 3 bases from V and 7 from J; bases not matched to a gene: 6.

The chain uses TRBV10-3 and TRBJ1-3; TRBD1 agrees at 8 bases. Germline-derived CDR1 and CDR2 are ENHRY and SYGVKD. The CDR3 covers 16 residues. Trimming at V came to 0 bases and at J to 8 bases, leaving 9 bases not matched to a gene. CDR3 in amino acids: CAISESMDRAWHTIYF. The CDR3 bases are TGTGCCATCAGTGAGTCCATGGACAGGGCATGGCACACCATATATTTT.

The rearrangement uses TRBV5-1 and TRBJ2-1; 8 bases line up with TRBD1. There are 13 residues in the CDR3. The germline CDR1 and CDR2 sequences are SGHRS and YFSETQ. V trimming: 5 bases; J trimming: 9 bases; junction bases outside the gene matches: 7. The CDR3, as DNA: TGCGCCAGCAGATCTGGACAGGGCAGTGAGCAGTTCTTC. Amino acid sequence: CASRSGQGSEQFF.

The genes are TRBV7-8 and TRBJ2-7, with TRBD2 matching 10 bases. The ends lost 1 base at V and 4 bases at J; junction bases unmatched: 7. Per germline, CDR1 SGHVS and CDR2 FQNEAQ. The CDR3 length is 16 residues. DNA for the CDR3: TGTGCCAGCAGCTTAGGCAGAGCGGGGGGGCCTTACGAGCAGTACTTC. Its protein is CASSLGRAGGPYEQYF.

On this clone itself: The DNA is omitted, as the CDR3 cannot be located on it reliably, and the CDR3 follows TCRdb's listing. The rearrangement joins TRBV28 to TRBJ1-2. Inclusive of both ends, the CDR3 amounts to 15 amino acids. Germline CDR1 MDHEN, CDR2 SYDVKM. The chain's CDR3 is CASSSSGPADYGYTF.

The CDR3 protein is CASSQDYPLLPGLNTEAFF. In DNA form, the CDR3 reads TGTGCCAGCAGCCAAGATTACCCTCTCTTACCAGGGCTGAACACTGAAGCTTTCTTT. The V call is TRBV14, the J call TRBJ1-1; maybe TRBD1 (5 bases). Trimming pared 0 bases from V and 0 bases from J, leaving 20 bases between. The CDR3 runs to 19 residues. Germline assignment: CDR1 SGHDN and CDR2 FVKESK.

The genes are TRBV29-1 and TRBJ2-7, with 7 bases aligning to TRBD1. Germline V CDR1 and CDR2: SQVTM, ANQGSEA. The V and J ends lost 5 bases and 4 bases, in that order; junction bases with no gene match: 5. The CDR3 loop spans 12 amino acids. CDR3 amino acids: CSVHRGGYEQYF. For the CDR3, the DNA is TGCAGCGTTCACAGGGGCGGATACGAGCAGTACTTC.

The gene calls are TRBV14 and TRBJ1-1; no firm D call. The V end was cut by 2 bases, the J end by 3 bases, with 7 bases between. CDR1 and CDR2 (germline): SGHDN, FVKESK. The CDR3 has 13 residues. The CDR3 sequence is CASSQFAYTEAFF. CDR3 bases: TGTGCCAGCAGCCAATTCGCGTACACTGAAGCTTTCTTT.

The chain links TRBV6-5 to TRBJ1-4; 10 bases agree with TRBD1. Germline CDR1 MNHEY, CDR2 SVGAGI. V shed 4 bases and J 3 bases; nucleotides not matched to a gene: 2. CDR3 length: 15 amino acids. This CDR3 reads CASSSGQGANEKLFF. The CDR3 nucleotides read TGTGCCAGCAGTTCCGGACAGGGGGCTAATGAAAAACTGTTTTTT.

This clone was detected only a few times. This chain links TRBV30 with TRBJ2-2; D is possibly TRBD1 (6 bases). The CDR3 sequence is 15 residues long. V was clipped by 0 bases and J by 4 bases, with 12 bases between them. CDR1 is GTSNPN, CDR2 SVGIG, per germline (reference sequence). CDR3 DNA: TGTGCCTGGAGTGTAACAGGGAGAGGCACCGGGGAGCTGTTTTTT. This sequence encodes CAWSVTGRGTGELFF.

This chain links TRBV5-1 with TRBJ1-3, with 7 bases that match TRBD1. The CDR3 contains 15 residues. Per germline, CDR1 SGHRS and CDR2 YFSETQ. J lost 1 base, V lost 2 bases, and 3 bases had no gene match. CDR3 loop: CASSFQQGSGNTIYF. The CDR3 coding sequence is TGCGCCAGCAGCTTTCAACAGGGGTCTGGAAACACCATATATTTT.

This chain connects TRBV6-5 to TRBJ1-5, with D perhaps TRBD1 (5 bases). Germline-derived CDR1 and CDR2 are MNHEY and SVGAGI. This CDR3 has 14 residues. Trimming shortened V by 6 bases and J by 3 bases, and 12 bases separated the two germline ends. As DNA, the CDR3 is TGTGCCAGCAGGACCGGACACGTCAATCAGCCCCAGCATTTT. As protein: CASRTGHVNQPQHF.

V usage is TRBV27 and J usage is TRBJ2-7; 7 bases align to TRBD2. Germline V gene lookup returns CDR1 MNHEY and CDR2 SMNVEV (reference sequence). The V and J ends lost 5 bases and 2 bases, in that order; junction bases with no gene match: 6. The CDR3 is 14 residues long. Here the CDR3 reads CASSSNGRPYEQYF. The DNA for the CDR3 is TGTGCCAGCAGTAGTAACGGGAGGCCCTACGAGCAGTACTTC.

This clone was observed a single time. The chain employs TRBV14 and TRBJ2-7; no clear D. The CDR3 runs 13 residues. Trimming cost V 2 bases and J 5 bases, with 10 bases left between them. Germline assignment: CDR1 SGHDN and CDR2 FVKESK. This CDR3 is CASSQLRVDEQYF. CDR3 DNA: TGTGCCAGCAGCCAATTACGAGTCGACGAGCAGTACTTC.

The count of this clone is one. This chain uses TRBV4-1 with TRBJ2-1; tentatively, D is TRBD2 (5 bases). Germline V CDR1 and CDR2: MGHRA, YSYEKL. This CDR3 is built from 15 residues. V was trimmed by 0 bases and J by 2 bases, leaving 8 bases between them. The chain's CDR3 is CASSQEDFAYNEQFF. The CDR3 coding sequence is TGCGCCAGCAGCCAAGAGGACTTCGCCTACAATGAGCAGTTCTTC.

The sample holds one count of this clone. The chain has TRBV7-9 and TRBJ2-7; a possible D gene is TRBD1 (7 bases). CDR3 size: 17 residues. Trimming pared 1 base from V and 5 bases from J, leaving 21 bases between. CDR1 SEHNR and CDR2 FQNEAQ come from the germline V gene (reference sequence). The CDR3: CASSLGLGLGQSHEQYF. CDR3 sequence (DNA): TGTGCCAGCAGCTTAGGACTAGGTTTGGGACAGTCCCACGAGCAGTACTTC.

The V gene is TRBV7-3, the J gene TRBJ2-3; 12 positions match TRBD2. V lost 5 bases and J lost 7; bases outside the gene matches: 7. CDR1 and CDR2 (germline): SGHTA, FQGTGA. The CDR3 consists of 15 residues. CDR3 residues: CASSLGLAGFNTQYF. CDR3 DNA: TGTGCCAGCAGCCTCGGACTAGCGGGATTTAATACGCAGTATTTT.

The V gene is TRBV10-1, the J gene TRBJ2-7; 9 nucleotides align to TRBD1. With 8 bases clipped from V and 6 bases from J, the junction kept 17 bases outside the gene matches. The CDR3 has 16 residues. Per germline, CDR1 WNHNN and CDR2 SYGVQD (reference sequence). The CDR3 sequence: CASELTRDREFCEQYF. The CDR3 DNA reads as TGCGCCAGCGAGTTAACCCGGGACAGGGAATTCTGCGAGCAGTACTTC.

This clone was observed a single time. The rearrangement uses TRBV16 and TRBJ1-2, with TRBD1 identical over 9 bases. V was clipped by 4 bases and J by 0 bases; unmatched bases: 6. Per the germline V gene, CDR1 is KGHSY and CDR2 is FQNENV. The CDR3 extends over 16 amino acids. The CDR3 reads CASSLDRGIANYGYTF. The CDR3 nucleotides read TGTGCCAGCAGCCTGGACAGGGGAATAGCTAACTATGGCTACACCTTC.

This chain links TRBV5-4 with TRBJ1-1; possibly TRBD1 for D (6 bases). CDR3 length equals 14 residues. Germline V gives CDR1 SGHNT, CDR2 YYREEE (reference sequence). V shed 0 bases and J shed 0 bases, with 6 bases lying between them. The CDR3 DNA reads TGTGCCAGCAGCTTGGGACAGGTGAACACTGAAGCTTTCTTT. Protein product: CASSLGQVNTEAFF.

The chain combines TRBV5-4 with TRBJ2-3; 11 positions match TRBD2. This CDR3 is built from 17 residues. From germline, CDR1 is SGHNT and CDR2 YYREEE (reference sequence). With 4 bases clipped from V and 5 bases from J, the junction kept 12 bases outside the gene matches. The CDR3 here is CASSQDLSGGAVDTQYF. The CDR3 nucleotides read TGTGCCAGCAGCCAAGACCTTAGCGGGGGGGCGGTAGATACGCAGTATTTT.